The following is a T cell receptor (beta chain) sequence with its context. Its antigen remains unknown. Assay: immunoSEQ multiplex PCR; the TCRdb copy retains only in-frame clones and omits some. The sample consists of tens of thousands of clones, 85% to 95% of them appearing once. The data derive from a study of OX40 agonist ivuxolimab in advanced cancers. V trimming: 4 bases; J trimming: 0 bases; junction bases outside the gene matches: 5. CDR1 and CDR2 from the germline V gene are SGHRS and YFSETQ. CDR3 length: 16 residues. Study-wide results and limits: A proportion of nonresponders additionally exhibited low normalized T-cell clonal expansion.

This material consisted of CD4+ or CD8+ T cells sorted from blood, taken in a trial of the OX40 agonist ivuxolimab. The V call is TRBV5-1, the J call TRBJ2-2, with TRBD1 matching 8 bases. The origin of this receptor is an adult with an advanced solid tumor such as melanoma, head and neck, liver or kidney cancer. For the CDR3, the DNA is TGCGCCAGCAGCCCTCGACAGGGGCCGAACACCGGGGAGCTGTTTTTT. This translates into CASSPRQGPNTGELFF. Combining the CDR3 with reference TRBV5-1 and TRBJ2-2 gives the whole variable domain KAGVTQTPRYLIKTRGQQVTLSCSPISGHRSVSWYQQTPGQGLQFLFEYFSETQRNKGNFPGRFSGRQFSNSRSEMNVSTLELGDSALYLCASSPRQGPNTGELFFGEGSRLTVL.